Below, one T cell receptor beta chain is given with its context. The sample comes from a study of OX40 agonist ivuxolimab in advanced cancers. TCRdb's copy holds only in-frame clones and misses some; the assay was immunoSEQ multiplex PCR. This repertoire shows fewer than 140,000 clones, 90% found once; its top ten account for 0.45% to 0.5%. V shed 2 bases and J shed 1 base, with 5 bases lying between them. The V gene's germline CDR1 is MNHEY and CDR2 SVGAGI. The CDR3 sequence is 13 residues long. The sequencing here drew on CD4+ or CD8+ T cells sorted from blood, taken in a trial of the OX40 agonist ivuxolimab. This TCR came from an adult with an advanced solid tumor such as melanoma, head and neck, liver or kidney cancer. The gene calls are TRBV6-5 and TRBJ2-5, with no clear D. The CDR3 reads CASSYEVQETQYF. The CDR3, as DNA: TGTGCCAGCAGTTACGAGGTCCAAGAGACCCAGTACTTC.